The present T cell receptor (beta chain) was sequenced within a study of T cell clonotyping in hematopoietic cell transplantation. Turning to the study itself: Cytoreduction preceded collection of pretransplant recipient samples.

Regarding this clone: What it binds is unknown.

Method: immunoSEQ multiplex PCR; TCRdb's copy keeps in-frame clones and lacks some. The sample carries 15,000 to 20,000 clones, about 84% recorded once. The time point: recipient sample about 28 days before transplant, after cytoreduction. Recipient blood drawn about 28 days pretransplant and days 30, 100, 180 after. Study-wide findings and caveats: Pathologically expanded recipient clonotypes increased progressively from day 30 to day 180 as diversity fell. Broader posttransplant TCR repertoire diversity was predicted by graft donor and pretransplant recipient Inverse Simpson Index values.

The starting material was peripheral blood mononuclear cells, obtained before stem cell transplant. The source of this sequence is a man aged 50 or older with acute myeloid leukemia. Some clones in this sample may be carry-over from other donors' samples.

The CDR3 protein is CASRDRGVDYGYTF. DNA of the CDR3: TGTGCCAGCCGCGACAGGGGAGTCGACTATGGCTACACCTTC. The rearrangement joins TRBV6-1 to TRBJ1-2, with 8 bases matching TRBD1. Trimming at V came to 8 bases and at J to 3 bases, leaving 8 bases not matched to a gene. From germline, CDR1 is MNHNS and CDR2 SASEGT. CDR3 length equals 14 residues.